The 21 T cell receptor beta chains listed next were all sequenced from one sample in a study of blood T cell repertoires in COVID-19. The data were produced by immunoSEQ multiplex PCR, yet TCRdb's version contains in-frame clones alone and is incomplete. The repertoire holds hundreds of thousands of clones, with 88% as singletons. The source material was PBMCs or T cells enriched from blood (not recorded which). The source of these receptors is a woman in her forties or fifties who had recovered from COVID-19.

This chain links TRBV29-1 with TRBJ1-3; 7 nucleotides align to TRBD1. The ends lost 4 bases at V and 0 bases at J; junction bases unmatched: 0. Germline V gene data show CDR1 as SQVTM and CDR2 as ANQGSEA. This CDR3 has 13 residues. The CDR3 DNA follows: TGCAGCGTTGGGGACAGCTCTGGAAACACCATATATTTT. Encoded protein: CSVGDSSGNTIYF.

This rearrangement joins TRBV7-3 to TRBJ2-3; 9 bases agree with TRBD2. This CDR3 is built from 16 residues. Germline CDR1 is SGHTA and CDR2 is FQGTGA. V shed 2 bases and J 2 bases; nucleotides not matched to a gene: 5. The DNA for the CDR3 is TGTGCCAGCAGCTTAGGTCTAGCGGGAACCACAGATACGCAGTATTTT. This sequence encodes CASSLGLAGTTDTQYF. Using reference TRBV7-3 and TRBJ2-3 for the parts outside the CDR3, the full variable domain is GAGVSQTPSNKVTEKGKYVELRCDPISGHTALYWYRQSLGQGPEFLIYFQGTGAADDSGLPNDRFFAVRPEGSVSTLKIQRTERGDSAVYLCASSLGLAGTTDTQYFGPGTRLTVL.

The V call is TRBV28, the J call TRBJ1-3; D ambiguous. The CDR3 totals 14 residues. V was trimmed by 5 bases and J by 10 bases, leaving 18 bases between them. CDR1 is MDHEN and CDR2 is SYDVKM in the germline V gene. The CDR3 protein is CASSLRGRETTIYF. CDR3 nucleotides: TGTGCCAGCAGTCTCCGAGGACGGGAAACGACCATATATTTT.

The chain joins TRBV5-4 to TRBJ1-2; 8 bases align to TRBD1. V was clipped by 4 bases and J by 5 bases; unmatched bases: 4. CDR3 size: 13 residues. The V gene's germline CDR1 is SGHNT and CDR2 YYREEE (reference sequence). This CDR3 is CASSRQGAYGYTF. The CDR3 coding sequence is TGTGCCAGCAGCCGTCAGGGGGCGTATGGCTACACCTTC.

This chain uses TRBV6-5 with TRBJ1-2, with TRBD1 identical over 7 bases. Germline CDR1 reads MNHEY; CDR2 reads SVGAGI. The CDR3 consists of 14 residues. V dropped 5 bases and J dropped 6; count of bases not matched to a gene: 9. Here the CDR3 DNA reads TGTGCCAGCAGTACCCCGGGACAGCTACATGGCTACACCTTC. It is translated as CASSTPGQLHGYTF.

The V and J genes are TRBV30 and TRBJ1-1, with D perhaps TRBD1 (5 bases). The germline gives CDR1 GTSNPN, CDR2 SVGIG (reference sequence). The CDR3 is made up of 13 amino acids. V was pared by 2 bases and J by 1 base, with 8 bases between. CDR3 region: CAWSIRENTEAFF. DNA for the CDR3: TGTGCCTGGAGTATCAGGGAGAACACTGAAGCTTTCTTT. Full variable domain (missing parts from reference TRBV30 and TRBJ1-1): SQTIHQWPATLVQPVGSPLSLECTVEGTSNPNLYWYRQAAGRGLQLLFYSVGIGQISSEVPQNLSASRPQDRQFILSSKKLLLSDSGFYLCAWSIRENTEAFFGQGTRLTVV.

The chain employs TRBV28 and TRBJ2-1; possible D gene TRBD2, 5 bases. The V end lost 8 bases, the J end lost 14 bases, and 19 bases lay between the germline ends. This CDR3 is 12 amino acids long. Germline CDR1 is MDHEN and CDR2 is SYDVKM. In DNA, the CDR3 is TGTGCCAGCGTTGACTCCCTTATCGGGGAGTTCTTC. This encodes CASVDSLIGEFF.

The CDR3 DNA follows: TGTGCCAGCAGTTCAGGGGTTTACACAGATACGCAGTATTTT. Its translation: CASSSGVYTDTQYF. The chain couples TRBV28 to TRBJ2-3; possibly TRBD1 for D (6 bases). With 4 bases removed from V and 2 bases from J, the gap between germline ends came to 10 bases. From germline, CDR1 is MDHEN and CDR2 SYDVKM. The CDR3 is 14 amino acids.

This sequence joins TRBV30 and TRBJ1-4; 7 bases line up with TRBD1. Germline CDR1 and CDR2: GTSNPN and SVGIG (reference sequence). The CDR3 sequence is 15 residues long. Trimming took 2 bases from V and 1 from J; bases not matched to a gene: 4. The CDR3: CAWSRTGVTNEKLFF. CDR3 sequence (DNA): TGTGCCTGGAGTCGTACAGGGGTAACTAATGAAAAACTGTTTTTT.

V and J are TRBV18 and TRBJ1-1, with TRBD1 identical over 9 bases. The CDR3 totals 16 residues. V lost 3 bases and J lost 5; bases outside the gene matches: 10. The germline V gene has CDR1 KGHSH and CDR2 LQKENI. The CDR3 DNA follows: TGTGCCAGCTCACCGGATAGACAGGGGGTTGGGACTGAAGCTTTCTTT. Its translation: CASSPDRQGVGTEAFF.

The gene calls are TRBV10-2 and TRBJ2-1; 9 positions match TRBD2. The CDR3 sequence is 17 residues long. The J segment lost 5 bases and the V segment lost 7 bases, leaving 15 bases of the junction unmatched. Germline V gives CDR1 WSHSY, CDR2 SAAADI. CDR3 protein: CASKAFPAGGPNNEQFF. Here the CDR3 DNA reads TGCGCCAGCAAAGCCTTTCCGGCGGGAGGGCCAAACAATGAGCAGTTCTTC.

The CDR3 DNA follows: TGTGCCAGCAGCCCGTCTGGCGGGAGCTACAATGAGCAGTTCTTC. This gives the protein CASSPSGGSYNEQFF. This chain links TRBV7-2 with TRBJ2-1, with 7 bases lining up with TRBD2. CDR1 is SGHTA and CDR2 is FQGNSA in the germline V gene. This CDR3 region has 15 residues. J gave up 3 bases and V 5 bases, and 7 bases lay outside the gene matches.

V is TRBV4-3 and J is TRBJ2-5; tentative D call: TRBD1 (6 bases). Germline CDR1 is LGHNA and CDR2 is YSLEER. With 0 bases removed from V and 2 bases from J, the gap between germline ends came to 10 bases. The CDR3 extends over 15 amino acids. As DNA, the CDR3 is TGCGCCAGCAGCCAAGAGTCGGGACAACAAGAGACCCAGTACTTC. Protein: CASSQESGQQETQYF.

The chain combines TRBV7-9 with TRBJ2-1; 7 nucleotides agree with TRBD1. This CDR3 spans 17 amino acids. Trimming removed 1 base from V and 1 base from J; junction bases left unmatched: 7. Germline V CDR1 and CDR2: SEHNR, FQNEAQ (reference sequence). CDR3: CASSLEQGIRSYNEQFF. DNA of the CDR3: TGTGCCAGCAGCTTAGAACAGGGGATAAGGTCCTACAATGAGCAGTTCTTC.

The J gene is TRBJ2-1, the V gene TRBV28; 9 bases match TRBD1. The junction had 5 bases not matched to a gene; V was cut back by 6 bases and J by 11 bases. The length of the CDR3 is 12 residues. CDR1 is MDHEN, CDR2 SYDVKM, per germline. CDR3 amino acids: CASRAGTGQQFF. The CDR3 region has the DNA TGTGCCAGCAGGGCGGGGACAGGGCAGCAGTTCTTC.

This rearrangement joins TRBV7-2 to TRBJ2-1; D gene unclear. V lost 2 bases and J 1 base, leaving 9 bases between the germline ends. The CDR3 runs 15 residues. Germline CDR1 SGHTA, CDR2 FQGNSA. Written as DNA, the CDR3 is TGTGCCAGCAGCTTAAACCACCAGTCCTACAATGAGCAGTTCTTC. Residues: CASSLNHQSYNEQFF. Full variable domain (rest looked up from reference TRBV7-2 and TRBJ2-1): GAGVSQSPSNKVTEKGKDVELRCDPISGHTALYWYRQSLGQGLEFLIYFQGNSAPDKSGLPSDRFSAERTGGSVSTLTIQRTQQEDSAVYLCASSLNHQSYNEQFFGPGTRLTVL.

The genes are TRBV5-8 and TRBJ2-7, with 9 bases lining up with TRBD1. The CDR3 length is 16 residues. CDR1 is SGHTS, CDR2 YDEGEE, per germline. V was clipped by 4 bases and J by 4 bases; unmatched bases: 12. CDR3 sequence: CASSLGQGRNYYEQYF. CDR3 nucleotides: TGTGCCAGCAGCCTGGGACAGGGACGGAATTATTACGAGCAGTACTTC.

V gene TRBV5-1 combines with J gene TRBJ2-7; 8 bases are shared with TRBD1. The germline CDR1 and CDR2 sequences are SGHRS and YFSETQ. The V segment lost 4 bases and the J segment 5 bases; nucleotides outside the gene matches: 11. CDR3 length equals 15 residues. Here the CDR3 reads CASSTDRGRFDEQYF. CDR3 DNA sequence: TGCGCCAGCAGCACCGACAGGGGCCGTTTCGACGAGCAGTACTTC.

CDR3 DNA: TGTGCCATCAGGGTTTTACAGGGAGGGCCCGAGCAGTACTTC. This sequence encodes CAIRVLQGGPEQYF. The rearrangement links TRBV10-3 to TRBJ2-7, with TRBD2 as a possible D gene (7 bases). The CDR3 has 14 amino acids. Per germline, CDR1 ENHRY and CDR2 SYGVKD. With 6 bases removed from V and 6 bases from J, the gap between germline ends came to 18 bases.

The rearrangement joins TRBV5-1 to TRBJ2-1, with D tentatively TRBD2 (6 bases). The V gene lost 4 bases and the J gene lost 9 bases, with 23 bases spanning the gap. Germline CDR1 SGHRS, CDR2 YFSETQ. The CDR3 consists of 16 residues. The CDR3 reads CASSPTGLPEMGEQFF. The DNA for the CDR3 is TGCGCCAGCAGCCCGACGGGACTGCCAGAAATGGGTGAGCAGTTCTTC.

The sample holds a few counts of this clone. The chain recombines TRBV5-8 with TRBJ1-2, with 9 positions matching TRBD1. In germline, CDR1 is SGHTS, CDR2 YDEGEE. Losses at the gene ends were 5 bases for V and 2 bases for J; bases not matched to a gene: 7. The CDR3 totals 15 residues. The CDR3 loop reads CASRRGTGRNYGYTF. In DNA form, the CDR3 reads TGTGCCAGCAGACGGGGGACAGGGAGAAACTATGGCTACACCTTC.